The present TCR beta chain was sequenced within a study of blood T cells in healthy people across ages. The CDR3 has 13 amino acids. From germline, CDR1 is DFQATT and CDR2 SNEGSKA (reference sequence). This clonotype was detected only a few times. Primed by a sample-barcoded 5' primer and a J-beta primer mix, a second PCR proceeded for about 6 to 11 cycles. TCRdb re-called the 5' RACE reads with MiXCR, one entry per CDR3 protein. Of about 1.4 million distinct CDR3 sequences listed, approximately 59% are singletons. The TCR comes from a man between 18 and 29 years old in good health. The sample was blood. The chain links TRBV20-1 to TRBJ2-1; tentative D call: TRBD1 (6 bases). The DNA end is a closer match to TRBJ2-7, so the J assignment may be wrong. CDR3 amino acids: CSATTGYTYEQYF. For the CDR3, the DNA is TGCAGTGCTACGACAGGTTATACCTACGAGCAGTACTTC.